This TCR beta chain was sequenced during a study of OX40 agonist ivuxolimab in advanced cancers. Background for the entire study: Ivuxolimab, which targeted the costimulatory receptor OX40 (CD134), was an agonistic, fully human IgG2 monoclonal antibody. Intravenous ivuxolimab was administered to patients every 2 weeks at six dose levels: 0.01, 0.1, 0.3, 1.5, 3 and 10 mg/kg. Of the approximately 50 dose-escalation patients, hepatocellular carcinoma was present in around 20, melanoma in approximately 15, renal cell carcinoma in 9 and head and neck cancer in 9. The dose-escalation cohort was around 84% male with a mean age of about 54 years, ranging from roughly 20 to 80. Prior anti-PD-1, anti-PD-L1 or anti-CTLA-4 therapy was permitted, and checkpoint inhibitors had been received by roughly two fifths of dose-escalation patients. Three dose-escalation patients achieved partial responses, one with hepatocellular carcinoma and two with cutaneous melanoma. Peripheral TCRbeta sequencing was intended to test whether TCR sequence diversity was altered and clonal T-cell expansion was caused by ivuxolimab. The paper describes the monotherapy dose-escalation part (N of about 47 patients) of the phase I trial of ivuxolimab.

The trial excluded patients who had a history of autoimmune disease or who were on systemic immunosuppression. Peripheral blood for TCR sequencing was collected from all dose cohorts at baseline, on cycle 4 day 1, and on cycle 7 day 1. The samples were taken from a phase I, first-in-human, multicenter, open-label dose-escalation trial of ivuxolimab. Adults with locally advanced or metastatic melanoma, renal cell, hepatocellular, or head and neck squamous cell carcinoma were enrolled in the trial. Before TCR sequencing, CD4+ T cells and CD8+ T cells from peripheral blood were sorted into separate populations. What the study reported, not specific to this receptor: Antigen specificity was not determined for the clonally expanded peripheral T cells. At doses of 0.1 to 3.0 mg/kg, clonal expansion of both CD4+ and CD8+ T cells in blood was seen between baseline and week 6. Low levels of normalized T-cell clonal expansion were also seen in some nonresponding patients. In the 0.1-3.0 mg/kg groups, partial responders had among the lowest normalized peripheral clonal expansion, particularly in CD8+ T cells. On average, CD8+ T cells showed more expanded clones than CD4+ T cells after ivuxolimab.

The CDR3 sequence holds 14 residues, the cysteine and phenylalanine included. Solely the CDR3 DNA is kept, with 42 bases framed from the first base. V is reduced by 8 bases and J by 3 bases, leaving a spacing of 14 bases between them. CDR1 and CDR2 are drawn from the germline V gene: SNHLY, FYNNEI. This clone showed up just once. It has no known antigen specificity. No base-level quality is on record; no much larger clone is a single base apart. To sequence the TCRbeta CDR3 region, genomic DNA was isolated from the sorted cells. TCRbeta CDR3 regions were sequenced using the immunoSEQ Assay. As stored in TCRdb, this immuneACCESS dataset retains in-frame rearrangements with V and J assigned. A fraction of the clones does not appear; measured against another copy, unresolved V genes explain less than half of the discrepancy, and the remainder lacks a known reason. The table for this sample lists around 67,000 clones; around 89% of them were counted only once. Under 1.1% of the sample comes from the top ten.

The material was CD4+ or CD8+ T cells sorted from blood, obtained in a trial of the OX40 agonist ivuxolimab. Recombination joined TRBV2 with TRBJ2-1; the D gene is tentatively TRBD1 or TRBD2, each matching 5 bases. This TCR derives from an adult with an advanced solid tumor such as melanoma, head and neck, liver or kidney cancer. At the DNA level, the sequence is TGTGCCAGCTTGAAACGGGGCCTCTACAATGAGCAGTTCTTC. Its protein product is CASLKRGLYNEQFF.